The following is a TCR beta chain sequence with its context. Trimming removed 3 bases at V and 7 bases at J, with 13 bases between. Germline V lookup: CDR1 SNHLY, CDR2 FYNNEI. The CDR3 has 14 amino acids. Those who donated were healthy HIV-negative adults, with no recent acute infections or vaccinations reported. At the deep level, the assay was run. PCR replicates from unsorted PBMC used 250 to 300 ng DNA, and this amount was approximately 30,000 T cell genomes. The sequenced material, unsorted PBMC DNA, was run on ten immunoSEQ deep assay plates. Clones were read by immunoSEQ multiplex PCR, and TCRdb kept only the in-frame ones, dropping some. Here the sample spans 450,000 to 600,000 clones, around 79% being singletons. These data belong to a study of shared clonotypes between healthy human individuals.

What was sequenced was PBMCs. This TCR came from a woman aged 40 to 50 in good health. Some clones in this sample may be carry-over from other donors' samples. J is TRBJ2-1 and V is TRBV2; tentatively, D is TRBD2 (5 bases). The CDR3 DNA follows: TGTGCCAGCAGTGATGTCCTCCCGGGGAATGAGCAGTTCTTC. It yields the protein CASSDVLPGNEQFF.